The clone carrying this T cell receptor (beta chain) was counted between two and nine times. This sample is part of a study of graft-versus-host responses after intestinal transplantation. Background on the study: Anti-thymocyte globulin induction, then tacrolimus and steroids for around 3 years, went to all recipients. Study-wide points: GvH clonotypes were identified within recipient marrow, with a subset emerging first in ileum or blood.

The plating included approximately 200,000 irradiated, violet-dye-labeled stimulator cells together with approximately 200,000 CFSE-labeled responder cells. The CDR3 is 14 residues long. The V and J ends lost 8 bases and 1 base respectively, with 11 bases between them. CDR1 and CDR2 (germline): MGHRA, YSYEKL. The repertoire was sequenced with immunoSEQ multiplex PCR; TCRdb's copy has only in-frame clones and lacks some. The top ten clones hold roughly 3.2% of a sample with about 12,000 clones, 35% of them seen once. Source: alloreactive CD8+ T cells from a mixed lymphocyte reaction culture, taken before intestinal transplant. This sample's subset: CFSE-low proliferating T cells sorted from roughly 6-day pre-transplant mixed lymphocyte reaction (GvH or HvG direction). The clonotype originates from a human patient who received an intestinal transplant. The chain uses TRBV4-1 and TRBJ2-2; D might be TRBD1 (6 bases). This CDR3 reads CASRDTENTGELFF. DNA for the CDR3: TGCGCCAGCCGGGACACCGAGAACACCGGGGAGCTGTTTTTT.